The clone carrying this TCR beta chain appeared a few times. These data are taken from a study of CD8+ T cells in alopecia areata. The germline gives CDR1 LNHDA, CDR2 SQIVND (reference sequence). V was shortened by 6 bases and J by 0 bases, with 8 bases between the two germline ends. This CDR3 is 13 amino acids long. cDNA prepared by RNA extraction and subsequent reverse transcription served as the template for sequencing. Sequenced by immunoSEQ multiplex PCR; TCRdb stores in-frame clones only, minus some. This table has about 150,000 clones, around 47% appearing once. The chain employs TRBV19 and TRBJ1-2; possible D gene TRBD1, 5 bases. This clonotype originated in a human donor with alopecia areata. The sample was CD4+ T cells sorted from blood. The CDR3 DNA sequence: TGTGCCAGTAGCCGGGGCGCTAACTATGGCTACACCTTC. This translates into CASSRGANYGYTF. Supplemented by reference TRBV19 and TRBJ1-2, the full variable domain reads DGGITQSPKYLFRKEGQNVTLSCEQNLNHDAMYWYRQDPGQGLRLIYYSQIVNDFQKGDIAEGYSVSREKKESFPLTVTSAQKNPTAFYLCASSRGANYGYTFGSGTRLTVV.